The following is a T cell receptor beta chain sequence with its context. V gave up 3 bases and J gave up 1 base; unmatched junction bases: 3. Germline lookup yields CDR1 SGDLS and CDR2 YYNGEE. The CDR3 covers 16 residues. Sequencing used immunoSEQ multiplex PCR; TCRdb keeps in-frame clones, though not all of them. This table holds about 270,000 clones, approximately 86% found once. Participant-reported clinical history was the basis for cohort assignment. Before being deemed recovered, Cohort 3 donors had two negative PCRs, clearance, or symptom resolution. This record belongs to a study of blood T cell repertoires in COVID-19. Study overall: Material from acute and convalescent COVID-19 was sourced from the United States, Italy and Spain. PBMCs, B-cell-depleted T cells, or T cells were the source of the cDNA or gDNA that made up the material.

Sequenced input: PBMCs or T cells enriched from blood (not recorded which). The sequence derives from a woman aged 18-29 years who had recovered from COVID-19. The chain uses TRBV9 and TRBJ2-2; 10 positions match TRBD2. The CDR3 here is CASSAPSGRNTGELFF. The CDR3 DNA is TGTGCCAGCAGCGCCCCTAGCGGGAGGAACACCGGGGAGCTGTTTTTT.